These 11 T cell receptor beta chains originate from one sample sequenced in a study of shared clonotypes between healthy human individuals. Generated by immunoSEQ multiplex PCR, the TCRdb table keeps only in-frame clones and is missing some. The sample holds about 2.5 million clones, under 95% seen once. The sequenced sample consisted of naive CD4+ T cells from PBMCs. Sample subset: CD45RA+ positively selected. The source is a young man in good health. Some clones in this sample may be carry-over from other donors' samples.

The chain recombines TRBV27 with TRBJ2-3; 14 bases fit TRBD2. This CDR3 is built from 16 residues. Trimming removed 5 bases from V and 4 bases from J; junction bases left unmatched: 5. Germline V gene sequence: CDR1 MNHEY, CDR2 SMNVEV (reference sequence). CDR3 bases: TGTGCCAGCAGTCCGACTAGCGGGAGGGTCTCAGATACGCAGTATTTT. As protein: CASSPTSGRVSDTQYF.

This chain connects TRBV7-8 to TRBJ1-1; D ambiguous. Germline loops: CDR1 SGHVS, CDR2 FQNEAQ. This CDR3 has 14 amino acids. V was clipped by 1 base and J by 0 bases, with 6 bases between them. The CDR3, as DNA: TGTGCCAGCAGCTTAGTACTGGTGAACACTGAAGCTTTCTTT. It translates to CASSLVLVNTEAFF.

J is TRBJ2-2 and V is TRBV7-2, with D maybe TRBD2 (6 bases). The CDR3 totals 15 residues. V was pared by 5 bases and J by 7 bases, with 17 bases between. CDR1 is SGHTA, CDR2 FQGNSA, per germline. CDR3 amino acids: CASSGTAGRIGELFF. In DNA form, the CDR3 reads TGTGCCAGCAGCGGAACAGCGGGCCGTATCGGGGAGCTGTTTTTT. Drawing the rest from reference TRBV7-2 and TRBJ2-2, the complete variable domain is GAGVSQSPSNKVTEKGKDVELRCDPISGHTALYWYRQSLGQGLEFLIYFQGNSAPDKSGLPSDRFSAERTGGSVSTLTIQRTQQEDSAVYLCASSGTAGRIGELFFGEGSRLTVL.

The sample holds one count of this clone. V and J are TRBV4-3 and TRBJ1-2, with D uncertain. The CDR3 extends over 15 amino acids. Germline CDR1 reads LGHNA; CDR2 reads YSLEER. Deletions cut 2 bases from V and 4 bases from J, with 14 bases between. CDR3 DNA: TGCGCCAGCAGCCAAAACGGGATACTTACCTATGGCTACACCTTC. As protein: CASSQNGILTYGYTF.

To note about this clone: The junction departs from the called germline gene at one end, perhaps through a read error. The rearrangement uses TRBV28 and TRBJ1-2; 7 bases are a match to TRBD1. CDR3 size: 14 residues. Germline loops: CDR1 MDHEN, CDR2 SYDVKM. The CDR3 coding sequence is TGTGCCAGCACTTTAGGACAGGCTAACTATGGCTACACCTTC. The encoded protein is CASTLGQANYGYTF.

The rearrangement joins TRBV5-1 to TRBJ1-1, with a tentative D call TRBD1 (6 bases). Trimming cost V 4 bases and J 2 bases, with 12 bases left between them. The length of the CDR3 is 14 residues. In germline, CDR1 is SGHRS, CDR2 YFSETQ. The CDR3 DNA reads as TGCGCCAGCAGCCCAGGACAGTTTAACACTGAAGCTTTCTTT. It is translated as CASSPGQFNTEAFF.

The chain links TRBV28 to TRBJ2-3; unclear D gene. With 3 bases removed from V and 6 bases from J, the gap between germline ends came to 16 bases. From germline, CDR1 is MDHEN and CDR2 SYDVKM. The length of the CDR3 is 15 residues. Here the CDR3 DNA reads TGTGCCAGCAGTTTCGTCGAAAGCACAACGGATACGCAGTATTTT. It specifies CASSFVESTTDTQYF. The variable domain in full, completed from reference TRBV28 and TRBJ2-3, reads DVKVTQSSRYLVKRTGEKVFLECVQDMDHENMFWYRQDPGLGLRLIYFSYDVKMKEKGDIPEGYSVSREKKERFSLILESASTNQTSMYLCASSFVESTTDTQYFGPGTRLTVL.

V and J are TRBV7-2 and TRBJ2-7; 8 nucleotides line up with TRBD1. This CDR3 contains 15 residues. The germline gives CDR1 SGHTA, CDR2 FQGNSA. Trimming at V came to 3 bases and at J to 2 bases, leaving 6 bases not matched to a gene. The CDR3 region is CASSFDGTGAYEQYF. In DNA, the CDR3 is TGTGCCAGCAGCTTCGATGGGACAGGCGCCTACGAGCAGTACTTC.

The rearrangement uses TRBV29-1 and TRBJ1-3; D is uncertain. This CDR3 is 15 amino acids long. Germline V gives CDR1 SQVTM, CDR2 ANQGSEA. Trimming stripped 2 bases from V and 0 bases from J, with 11 bases between. This chain's CDR3 is CSVELSSNSGNTIYF. The CDR3 DNA reads as TGCAGCGTTGAACTTTCGTCCAACTCTGGAAACACCATATATTTT.

As concerns this clone: Other DNA variants within this sample encode the same CDR3. The chain recombines TRBV5-1 with TRBJ1-5; TRBD1 aligns across 10 bases. The CDR3 length is 15 residues. From germline, CDR1 is SGHRS and CDR2 YFSETQ. The trim removed 5 bases at V and 2 bases at J, leaving 4 bases unmatched. The CDR3 loop reads CASRPGTGGNQPQHF. The CDR3 DNA follows: TGCGCCAGCAGACCCGGGACAGGGGGCAATCAGCCCCAGCATTTT.

This chain joins TRBV11-2 and TRBJ1-1, with TRBD1 matching 7 bases. The germline V gene has CDR1 SGHAT and CDR2 FQNNGV. The CDR3 spans 15 residues. Germline trimming cut 5 bases from V and 0 bases from J; bases unmatched to any gene: 6. The CDR3 sequence is CASSPSGGMNTEAFF. CDR3 DNA: TGTGCCAGCAGCCCCTCAGGGGGTATGAACACTGAAGCTTTCTTT.